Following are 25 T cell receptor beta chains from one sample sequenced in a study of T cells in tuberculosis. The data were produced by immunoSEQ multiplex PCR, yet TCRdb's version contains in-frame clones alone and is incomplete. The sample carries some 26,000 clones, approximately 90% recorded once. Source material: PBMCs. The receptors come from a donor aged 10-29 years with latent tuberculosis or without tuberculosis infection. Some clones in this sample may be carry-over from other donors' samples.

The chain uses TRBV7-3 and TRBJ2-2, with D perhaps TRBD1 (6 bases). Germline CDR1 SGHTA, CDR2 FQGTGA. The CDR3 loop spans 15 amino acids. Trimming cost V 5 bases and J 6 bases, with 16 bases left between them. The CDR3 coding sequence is TGTGCCAGCAGCCTACGATCACAGGGATCCGGGGAGCTGTTTTTT. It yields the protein CASSLRSQGSGELFF.

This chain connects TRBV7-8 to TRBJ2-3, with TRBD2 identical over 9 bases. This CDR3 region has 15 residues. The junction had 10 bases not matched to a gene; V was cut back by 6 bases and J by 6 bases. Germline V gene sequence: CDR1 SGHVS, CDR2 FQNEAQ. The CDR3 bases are TGTGCCAGCAGTTTCGACACTAGCGGGTGGGATACGCAGTATTTT. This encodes CASSFDTSGWDTQYF.

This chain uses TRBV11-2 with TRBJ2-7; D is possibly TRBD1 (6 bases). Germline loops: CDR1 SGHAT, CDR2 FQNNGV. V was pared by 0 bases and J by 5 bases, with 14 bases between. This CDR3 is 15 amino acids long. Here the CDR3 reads CASSLDLNRAHEQYF. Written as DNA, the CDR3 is TGTGCCAGCAGCTTAGACCTCAACAGGGCCCACGAGCAGTACTTC.

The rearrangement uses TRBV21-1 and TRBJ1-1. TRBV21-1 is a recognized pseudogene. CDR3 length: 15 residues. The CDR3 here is CASNPRLAGNTEAFF. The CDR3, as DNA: TGTGCCAGCAATCCAAGGTTGGCGGGGAACACTGAAGCTTTCTTT.

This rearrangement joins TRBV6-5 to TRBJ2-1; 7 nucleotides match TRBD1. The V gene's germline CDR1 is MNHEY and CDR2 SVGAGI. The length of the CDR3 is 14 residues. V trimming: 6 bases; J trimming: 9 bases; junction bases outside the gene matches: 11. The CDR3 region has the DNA TGTGCCAGCAGAAGGGACAGCTTGTATAGTGAGCAGTTCTTC. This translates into CASRRDSLYSEQFF.

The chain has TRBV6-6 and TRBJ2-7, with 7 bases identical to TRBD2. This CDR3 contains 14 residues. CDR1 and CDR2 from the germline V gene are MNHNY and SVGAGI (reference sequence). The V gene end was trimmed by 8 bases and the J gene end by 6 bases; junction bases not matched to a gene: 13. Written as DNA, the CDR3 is TGTGCCAGCTTGGACGTGAGCGGGACCTTCGAGCAGTACTTC. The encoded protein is CASLDVSGTFEQYF.

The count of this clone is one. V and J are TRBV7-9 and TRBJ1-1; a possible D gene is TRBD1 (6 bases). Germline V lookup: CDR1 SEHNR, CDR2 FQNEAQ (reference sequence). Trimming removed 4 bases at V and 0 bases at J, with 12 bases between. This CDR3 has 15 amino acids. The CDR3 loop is CASSSAYRVNTEAFF. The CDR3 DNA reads TGTGCCAGCAGCTCCGCCTACAGGGTGAACACTGAAGCTTTCTTT.

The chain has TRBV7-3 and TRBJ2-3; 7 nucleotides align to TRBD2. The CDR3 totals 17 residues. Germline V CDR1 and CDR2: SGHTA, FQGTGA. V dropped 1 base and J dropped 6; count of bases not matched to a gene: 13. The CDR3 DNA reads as TGTGCCAGCAGCTTAAAACTAGCGCTCATTATAACCGATACGCAGTATTTT. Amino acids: CASSLKLALIITDTQYF. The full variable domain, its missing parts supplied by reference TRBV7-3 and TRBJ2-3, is GAGVSQTPSNKVTEKGKYVELRCDPISGHTALYWYRQSLGQGPEFLIYFQGTGAADDSGLPNDRFFAVRPEGSVSTLKIQRTERGDSAVYLCASSLKLALIITDTQYFGPGTRLTVL.

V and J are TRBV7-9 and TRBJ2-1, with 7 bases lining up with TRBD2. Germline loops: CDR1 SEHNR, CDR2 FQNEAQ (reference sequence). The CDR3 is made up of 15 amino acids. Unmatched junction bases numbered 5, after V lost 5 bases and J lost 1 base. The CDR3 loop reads CASSTGGGSYNEQFF. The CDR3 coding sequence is TGTGCCAGCAGCACTGGCGGGGGATCCTACAATGAGCAGTTCTTC.

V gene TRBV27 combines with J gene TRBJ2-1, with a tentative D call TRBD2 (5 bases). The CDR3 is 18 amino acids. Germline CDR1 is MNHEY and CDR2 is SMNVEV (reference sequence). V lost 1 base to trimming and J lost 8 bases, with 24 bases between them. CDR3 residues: CASSLLGLGIASVHEQFF. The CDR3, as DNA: TGTGCCAGCAGTTTATTGGGTTTAGGGATAGCGTCTGTGCATGAGCAGTTCTTC.

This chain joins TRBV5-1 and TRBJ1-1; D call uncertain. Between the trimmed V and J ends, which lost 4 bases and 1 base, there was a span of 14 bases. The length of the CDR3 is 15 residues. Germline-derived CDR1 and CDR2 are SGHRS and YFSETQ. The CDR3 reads CASSVMTLRNTEAFF. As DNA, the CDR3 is TGCGCCAGCAGCGTTATGACTTTAAGGAACACTGAAGCTTTCTTT.

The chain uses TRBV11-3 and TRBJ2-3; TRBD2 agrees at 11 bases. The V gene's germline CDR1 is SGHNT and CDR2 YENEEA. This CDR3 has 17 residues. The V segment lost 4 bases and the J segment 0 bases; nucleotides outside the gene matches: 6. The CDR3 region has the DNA TGTGCCAGCAGCTCAAGACTAGCGGGAACTAGCACAGATACGCAGTATTTT. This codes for CASSSRLAGTSTDTQYF.

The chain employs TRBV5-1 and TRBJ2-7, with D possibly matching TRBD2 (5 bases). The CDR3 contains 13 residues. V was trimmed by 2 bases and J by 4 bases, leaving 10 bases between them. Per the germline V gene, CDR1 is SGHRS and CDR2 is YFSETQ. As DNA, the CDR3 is TGCGCCAGCAGCTTTTACGGGGAATACGAGCAGTACTTC. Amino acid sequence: CASSFYGEYEQYF.

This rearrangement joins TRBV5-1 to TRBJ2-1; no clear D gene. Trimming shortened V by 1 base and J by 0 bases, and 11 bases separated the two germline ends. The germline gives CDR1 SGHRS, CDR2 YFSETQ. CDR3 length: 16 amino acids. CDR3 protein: CASSLIVGASYNEQFF. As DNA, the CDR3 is TGCGCCAGCAGCTTGATCGTGGGCGCCTCCTACAATGAGCAGTTCTTC.

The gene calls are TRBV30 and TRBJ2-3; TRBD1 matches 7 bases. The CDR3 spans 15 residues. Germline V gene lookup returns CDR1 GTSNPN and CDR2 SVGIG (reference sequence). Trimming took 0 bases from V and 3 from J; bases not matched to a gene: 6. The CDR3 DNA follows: TGTGCCTGGAGTGTTAGGGGGCGGTGGACAGATACGCAGTATTTT. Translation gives CAWSVRGRWTDTQYF.

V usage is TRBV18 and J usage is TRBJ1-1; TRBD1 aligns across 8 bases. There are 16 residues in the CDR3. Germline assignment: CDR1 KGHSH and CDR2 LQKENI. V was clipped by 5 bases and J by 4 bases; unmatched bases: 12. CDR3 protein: CASSSRTGWIGTEAFF. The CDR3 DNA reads TGTGCCAGCTCATCACGGACAGGGTGGATAGGCACTGAAGCTTTCTTT. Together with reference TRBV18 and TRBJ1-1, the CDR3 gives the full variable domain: NAGVMQNPRHLVRRRGQEARLRCSPMKGHSHVYWYRQLPEEGLKFMVYLQKENIIDESGMPKERFSAEFPKEGPSILRIQQVVRGDSAAYFCASSSRTGWIGTEAFFGQGTRLTVV.

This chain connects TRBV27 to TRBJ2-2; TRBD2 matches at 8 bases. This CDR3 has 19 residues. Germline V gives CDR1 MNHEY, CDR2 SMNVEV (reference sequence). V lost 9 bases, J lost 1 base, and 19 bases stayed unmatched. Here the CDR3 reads CASTQKRGWGLLNTGELFF. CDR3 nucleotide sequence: TGTGCCAGTACCCAAAAGCGGGGGTGGGGCCTCCTGAACACCGGGGAGCTGTTTTTT.

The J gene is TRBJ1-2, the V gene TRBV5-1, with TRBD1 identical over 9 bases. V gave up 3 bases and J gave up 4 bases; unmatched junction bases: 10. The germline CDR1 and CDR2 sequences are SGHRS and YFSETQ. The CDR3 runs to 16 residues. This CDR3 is CASSWGQGQRGYGYTF. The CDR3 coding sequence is TGCGCCAGCAGCTGGGGACAGGGTCAACGGGGCTATGGCTACACCTTC.

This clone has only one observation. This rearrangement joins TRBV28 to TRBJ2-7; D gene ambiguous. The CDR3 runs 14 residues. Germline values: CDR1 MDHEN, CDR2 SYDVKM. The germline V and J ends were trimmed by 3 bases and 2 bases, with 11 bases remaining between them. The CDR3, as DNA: TGTGCCAGCAGTTTTGCAGTCCCAACCTACGAGCAGTACTTC. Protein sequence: CASSFAVPTYEQYF.

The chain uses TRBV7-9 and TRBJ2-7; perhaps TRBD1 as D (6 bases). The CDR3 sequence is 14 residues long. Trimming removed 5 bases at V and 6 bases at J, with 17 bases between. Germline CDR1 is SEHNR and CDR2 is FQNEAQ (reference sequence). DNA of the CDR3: TGTGCCAGCAGCGTTTTCAGGGGTAAAGGCGAGCAGTACTTC. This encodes CASSVFRGKGEQYF.

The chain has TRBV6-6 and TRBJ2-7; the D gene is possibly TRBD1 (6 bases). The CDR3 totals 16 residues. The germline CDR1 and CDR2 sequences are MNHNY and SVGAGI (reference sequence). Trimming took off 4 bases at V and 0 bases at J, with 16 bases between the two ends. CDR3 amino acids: CASSSQTGLGSYEQYF. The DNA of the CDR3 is TGTGCCAGCAGTTCCCAGACAGGTCTGGGCTCCTACGAGCAGTACTTC.

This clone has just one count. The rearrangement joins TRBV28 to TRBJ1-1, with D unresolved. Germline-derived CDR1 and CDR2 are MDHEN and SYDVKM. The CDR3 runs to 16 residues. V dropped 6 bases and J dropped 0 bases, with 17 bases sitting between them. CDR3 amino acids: CASRPLPGILNTEAFF. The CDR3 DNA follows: TGTGCCAGCAGACCTCTTCCCGGGATCTTGAACACTGAAGCTTTCTTT. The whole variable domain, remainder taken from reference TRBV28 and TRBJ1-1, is DVKVTQSSRYLVKRTGEKVFLECVQDMDHENMFWYRQDPGLGLRLIYFSYDVKMKEKGDIPEGYSVSREKKERFSLILESASTNQTSMYLCASRPLPGILNTEAFFGQGTRLTVV.

The CDR3 nucleotides are TGTGCCACCTCCTCTTCGAGGACCGGGGAGCTGTTTTTT. It encodes CATSSSRTGELFF. The genes are TRBV28 and TRBJ2-2; no definite D call. The CDR3 contains 13 residues. Trimming took off 10 bases at V and 5 bases at J, with 14 bases between the two ends. CDR1 is MDHEN and CDR2 is SYDVKM in the germline V gene.

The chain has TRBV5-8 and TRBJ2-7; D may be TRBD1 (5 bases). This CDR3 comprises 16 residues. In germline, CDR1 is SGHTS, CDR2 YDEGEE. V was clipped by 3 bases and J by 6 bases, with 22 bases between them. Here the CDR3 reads CASSSNLRELLGEQYF. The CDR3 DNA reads TGTGCCAGCAGCTCAAACCTCAGGGAATTACTCGGCGAGCAGTACTTC.

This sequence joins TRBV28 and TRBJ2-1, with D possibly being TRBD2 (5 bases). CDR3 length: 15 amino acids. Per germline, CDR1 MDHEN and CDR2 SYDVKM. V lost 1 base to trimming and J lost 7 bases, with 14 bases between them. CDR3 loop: CASSLSLGRINEQFF. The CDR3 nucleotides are TGTGCCAGCAGTTTATCACTAGGAAGGATTAATGAGCAGTTCTTC.